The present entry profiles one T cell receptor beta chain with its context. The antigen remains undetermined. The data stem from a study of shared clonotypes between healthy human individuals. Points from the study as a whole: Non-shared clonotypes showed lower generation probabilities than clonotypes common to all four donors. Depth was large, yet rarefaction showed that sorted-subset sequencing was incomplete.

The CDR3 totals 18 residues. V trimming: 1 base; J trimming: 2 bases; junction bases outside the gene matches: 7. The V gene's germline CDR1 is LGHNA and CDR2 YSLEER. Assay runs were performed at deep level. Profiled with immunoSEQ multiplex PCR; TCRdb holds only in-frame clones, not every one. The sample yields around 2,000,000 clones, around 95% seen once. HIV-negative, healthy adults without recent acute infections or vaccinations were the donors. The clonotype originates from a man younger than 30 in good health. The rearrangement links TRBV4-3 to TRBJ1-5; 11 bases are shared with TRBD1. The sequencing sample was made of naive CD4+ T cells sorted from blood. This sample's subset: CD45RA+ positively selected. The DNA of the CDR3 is TGCGCCAGCAGCCAAGGGACAGGGGGCGTTAACGGCAATCAGCCCCAGCATTTT. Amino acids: CASSQGTGGVNGNQPQHF.